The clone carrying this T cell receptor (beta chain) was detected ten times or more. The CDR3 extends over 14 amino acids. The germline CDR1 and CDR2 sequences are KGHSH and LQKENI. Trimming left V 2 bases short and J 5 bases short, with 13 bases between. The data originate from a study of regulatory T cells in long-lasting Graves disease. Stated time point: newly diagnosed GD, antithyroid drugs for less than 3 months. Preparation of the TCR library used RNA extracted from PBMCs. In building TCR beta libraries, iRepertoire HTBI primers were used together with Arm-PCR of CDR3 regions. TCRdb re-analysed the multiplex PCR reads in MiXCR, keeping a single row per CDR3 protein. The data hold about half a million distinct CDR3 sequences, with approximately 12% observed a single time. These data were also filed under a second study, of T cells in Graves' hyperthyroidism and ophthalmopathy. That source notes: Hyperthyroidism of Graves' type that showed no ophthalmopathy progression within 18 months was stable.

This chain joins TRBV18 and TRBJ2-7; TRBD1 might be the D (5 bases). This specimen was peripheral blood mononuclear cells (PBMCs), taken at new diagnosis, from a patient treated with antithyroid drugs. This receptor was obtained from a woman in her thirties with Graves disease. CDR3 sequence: CASSPGQGKDEQYF. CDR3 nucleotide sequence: TGTGCCAGCTCACCAGGGCAGGGTAAGGACGAGCAGTACTTC.